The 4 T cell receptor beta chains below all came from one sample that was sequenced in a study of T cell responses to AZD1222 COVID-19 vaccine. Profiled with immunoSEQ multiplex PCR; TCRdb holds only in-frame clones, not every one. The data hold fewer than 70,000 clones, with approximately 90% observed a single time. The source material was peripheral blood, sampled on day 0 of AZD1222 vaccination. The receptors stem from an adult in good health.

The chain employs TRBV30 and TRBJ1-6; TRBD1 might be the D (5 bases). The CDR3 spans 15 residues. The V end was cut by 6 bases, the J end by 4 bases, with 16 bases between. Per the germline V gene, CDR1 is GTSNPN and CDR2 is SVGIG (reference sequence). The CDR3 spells CACMGDLGYNSPLHF. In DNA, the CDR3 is TGTGCCTGCATGGGGGACCTAGGATATAATTCACCCCTCCACTTT.

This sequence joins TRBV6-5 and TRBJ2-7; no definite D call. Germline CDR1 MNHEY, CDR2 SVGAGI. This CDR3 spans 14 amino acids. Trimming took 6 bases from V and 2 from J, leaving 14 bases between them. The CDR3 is CASSPQPGPYEQYF. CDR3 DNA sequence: TGTGCCAGCAGCCCCCAACCTGGGCCCTACGAGCAGTACTTC.

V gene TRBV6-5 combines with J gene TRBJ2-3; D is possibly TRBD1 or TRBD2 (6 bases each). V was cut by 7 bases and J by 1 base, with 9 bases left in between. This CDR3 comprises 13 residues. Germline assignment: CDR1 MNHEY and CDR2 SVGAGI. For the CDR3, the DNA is TGTGCCAGCACGGGGGCCCGCACAGATACGCAGTATTTT. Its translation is CASTGARTDTQYF.

The CDR3 reads CASTAADQETQYF. As DNA, the CDR3 is TGTGCCAGCACGGCAGCGGACCAAGAGACCCAGTACTTC. This sequence joins TRBV5-6 and TRBJ2-5, with D perhaps matching TRBD2 (5 bases). Looked up from germline, CDR1 is SGHDT and CDR2 is YYEEEE. There are 13 residues in the CDR3. V was pared by 6 bases and J by 0 bases, with 9 bases between.